The text below deals with one TCR beta chain. Its antigen is still unknown. The data were produced by immunoSEQ multiplex PCR, yet TCRdb's version contains in-frame clones alone and is incomplete. This repertoire shows over 35,000 clones, around three quarters found once; its top ten account for about 20%. The data stem from a study of PD-1 blockade in classical Hodgkin lymphoma. Each and every patient relapsed after autologous stem cell transplantation, and patients got differing brentuximab vedotin exposure. Study-wide results and caveats: Nivolumab starters within 1 year of ASCT were excluded. The study found complete responders had baseline diversity similar to newly diagnosed patients. Newly diagnosed patients were reported to exhibit reduced baseline TCR diversity relative to healthy donors.

CDR3 length: 16 amino acids. Deletions cut 0 bases from V and 2 bases from J, with 12 bases between. Germline CDR1 SGDLS, CDR2 YYNGEE. The chain uses TRBV9 and TRBJ1-3; D perhaps matches TRBD1 (5 bases). This receptor was identified in a human donor with classical Hodgkin lymphoma. The source material was peripheral blood mononuclear cells (PBMCs), sampled before the second cycle of nivolumab. CDR3 protein: CASSVGVRVTGNTIYF. Here the CDR3 DNA reads TGTGCCAGCAGCGTAGGGGTCAGGGTGACTGGAAACACCATATATTTT.